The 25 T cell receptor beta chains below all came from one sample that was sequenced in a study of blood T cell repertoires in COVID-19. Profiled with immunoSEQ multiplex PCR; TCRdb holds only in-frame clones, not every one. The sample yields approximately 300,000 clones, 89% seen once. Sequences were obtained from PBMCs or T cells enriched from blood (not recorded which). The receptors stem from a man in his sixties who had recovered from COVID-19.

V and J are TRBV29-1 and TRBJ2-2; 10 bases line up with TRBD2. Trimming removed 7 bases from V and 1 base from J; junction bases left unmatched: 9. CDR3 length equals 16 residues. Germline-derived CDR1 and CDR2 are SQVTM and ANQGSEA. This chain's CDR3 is CSAGASGRLNTGELFF. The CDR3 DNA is TGCAGCGCTGGGGCTAGCGGGAGATTGAACACCGGGGAGCTGTTTTTT.

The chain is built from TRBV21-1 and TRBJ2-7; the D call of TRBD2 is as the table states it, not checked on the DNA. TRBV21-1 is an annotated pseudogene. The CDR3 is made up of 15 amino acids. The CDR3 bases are TGTGCCAGCAGCAAAGGGGGGGAATTCTCCTACGAGCAGTACTTC. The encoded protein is CASSKGGEFSYEQYF.

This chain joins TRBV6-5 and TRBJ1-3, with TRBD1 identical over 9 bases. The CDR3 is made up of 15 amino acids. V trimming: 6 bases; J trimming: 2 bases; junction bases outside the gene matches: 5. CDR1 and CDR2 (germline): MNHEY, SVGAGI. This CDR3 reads CASSRTGDAGNTIYF. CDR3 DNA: TGTGCCAGCAGCCGGACAGGGGACGCTGGAAACACCATATATTTT.

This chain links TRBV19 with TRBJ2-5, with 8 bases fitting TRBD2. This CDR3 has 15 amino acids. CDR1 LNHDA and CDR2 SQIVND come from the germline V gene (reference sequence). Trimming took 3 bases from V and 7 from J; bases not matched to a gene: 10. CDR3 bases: TGTGCCAGTAGTATTTCCGGGACTAGAGGTGTGACCCAGTACTTC. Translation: CASSISGTRGVTQYF.

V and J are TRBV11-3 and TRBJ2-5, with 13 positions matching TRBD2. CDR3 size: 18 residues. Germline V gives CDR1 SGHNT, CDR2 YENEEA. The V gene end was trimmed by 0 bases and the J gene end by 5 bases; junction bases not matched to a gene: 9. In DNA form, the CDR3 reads TGTGCCAGCAGCTTAGATCCCGGAACTAGCGGGAGGGCGGAGACCCAGTACTTC. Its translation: CASSLDPGTSGRAETQYF. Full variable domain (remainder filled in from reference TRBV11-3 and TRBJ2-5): EAGVVQSPRYKIIEKKQPVAFWCNPISGHNTLYWYLQNLGQGPELLIRYENEEAVDDSQLPKDRFSAERLKGVDSTLKIQPAELGDSAVYLCASSLDPGTSGRAETQYFGPGTRLLVL.

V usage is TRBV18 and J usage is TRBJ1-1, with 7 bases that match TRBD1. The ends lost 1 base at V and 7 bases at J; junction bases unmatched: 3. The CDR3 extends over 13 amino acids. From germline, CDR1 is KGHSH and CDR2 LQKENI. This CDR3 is CASSPLGDSEAFF. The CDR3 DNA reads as TGTGCCAGCTCACCACTAGGGGACAGTGAAGCTTTCTTT.

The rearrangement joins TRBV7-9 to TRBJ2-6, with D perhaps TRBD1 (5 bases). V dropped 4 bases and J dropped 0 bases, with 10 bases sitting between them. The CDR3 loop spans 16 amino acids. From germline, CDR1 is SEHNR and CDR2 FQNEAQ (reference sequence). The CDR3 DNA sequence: TGTGCCAGCAGCTCTGGGGCAAGCTCTGGGGCCAACGTCCTGACTTTC. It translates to CASSSGASSGANVLTF.

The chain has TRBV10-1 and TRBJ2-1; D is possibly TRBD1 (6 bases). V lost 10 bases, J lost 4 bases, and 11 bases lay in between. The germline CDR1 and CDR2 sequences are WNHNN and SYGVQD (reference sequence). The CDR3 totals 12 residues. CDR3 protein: CAIGTPYNEQFF. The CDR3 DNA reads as TGCGCCATCGGGACACCATACAATGAGCAGTTCTTC.

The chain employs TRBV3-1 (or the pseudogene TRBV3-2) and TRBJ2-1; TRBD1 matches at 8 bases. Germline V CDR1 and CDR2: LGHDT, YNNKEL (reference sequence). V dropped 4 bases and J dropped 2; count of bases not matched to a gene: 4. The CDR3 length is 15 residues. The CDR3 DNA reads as TGTGCCAGCAGCCCGGGACAGGCCGCCTACAATGAGCAGTTCTTC. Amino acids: CASSPGQAAYNEQFF.

The CDR3 coding sequence is TGTGCCAGCAAGCGGGACGGCACCTACGAGCAGTACTTC. Translation gives CASKRDGTYEQYF. The chain links TRBV2 to TRBJ2-7, with TRBD2 identical over 7 bases. CDR3 length: 13 residues. The germline gives CDR1 SNHLY, CDR2 FYNNEI. The ends lost 7 bases at V and 2 bases at J; junction bases unmatched: 5.

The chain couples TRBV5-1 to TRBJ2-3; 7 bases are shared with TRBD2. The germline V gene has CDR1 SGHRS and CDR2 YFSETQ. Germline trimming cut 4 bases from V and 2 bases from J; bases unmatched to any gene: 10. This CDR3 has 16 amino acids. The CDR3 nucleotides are TGCGCCAGCAGCCCCGGACCTAGCGGTAACACAGATACGCAGTATTTT. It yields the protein CASSPGPSGNTDTQYF. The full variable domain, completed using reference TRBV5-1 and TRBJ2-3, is KAGVTQTPRYLIKTRGQQVTLSCSPISGHRSVSWYQQTPGQGLQFLFEYFSETQRNKGNFPGRFSGRQFSNSRSEMNVSTLELGDSALYLCASSPGPSGNTDTQYFGPGTRLTVL.

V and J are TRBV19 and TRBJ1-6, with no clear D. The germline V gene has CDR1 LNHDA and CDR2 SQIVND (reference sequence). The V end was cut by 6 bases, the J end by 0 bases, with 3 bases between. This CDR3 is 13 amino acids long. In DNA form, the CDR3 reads TGTGCCAGTAGATACTCCTATAATTCACCCCTCCACTTT. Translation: CASRYSYNSPLHF.

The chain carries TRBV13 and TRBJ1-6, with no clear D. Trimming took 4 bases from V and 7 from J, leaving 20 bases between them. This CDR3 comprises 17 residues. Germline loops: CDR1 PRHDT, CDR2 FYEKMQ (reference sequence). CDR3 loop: CASSSRRGWENNSPLHF. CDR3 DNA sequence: TGTGCCAGCAGCTCCCGACGGGGTTGGGAGAACAATTCACCCCTCCACTTT.

This chain's CDR3 is CASHQGVQETQYF. CDR3 DNA sequence: TGTGCCAGCCACCAGGGTGTTCAAGAGACCCAGTACTTC. The V call is TRBV18, the J call TRBJ2-5, with D possibly TRBD1 on 5 matching bases. The CDR3 spans 13 residues. Germline V CDR1 and CDR2: KGHSH, LQKENI. V shed 8 bases and J shed 2 bases, with 12 bases lying between them.

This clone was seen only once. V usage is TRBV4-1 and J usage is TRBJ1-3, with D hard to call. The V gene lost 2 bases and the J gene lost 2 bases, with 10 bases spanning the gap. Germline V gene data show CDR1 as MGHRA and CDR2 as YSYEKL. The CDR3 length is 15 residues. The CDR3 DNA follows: TGCGCCAGCAGCCAACAGGACGGGGCTGGAAACACCATATATTTT. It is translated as CASSQQDGAGNTIYF.

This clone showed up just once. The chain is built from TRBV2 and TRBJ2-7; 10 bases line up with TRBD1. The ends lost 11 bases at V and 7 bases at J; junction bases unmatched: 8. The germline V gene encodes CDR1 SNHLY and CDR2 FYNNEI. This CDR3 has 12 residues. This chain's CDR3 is CAGDRGFEEQYF. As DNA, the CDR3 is TGTGCCGGGGACAGGGGATTTGAGGAGCAGTACTTC.

Here the CDR3 DNA reads TGTGCCAGCAGCCTTTACGACACGCCGAACACCGGGGAGCTGTTTTTT. It translates to CASSLYDTPNTGELFF. This chain links TRBV6-2 or TRBV6-3 with TRBJ2-2; D gene ambiguous. Germline CDR1 and CDR2: MNHEY and SVGEGT. The CDR3 has 16 residues. V gave up 6 bases and J gave up 0 bases, with 14 bases separating them.

The CDR3 region is CASKKDSVTTSAQYF. The CDR3 DNA reads TGTGCCAGCAAAAAGGACTCCGTCACCACCTCCGCGCAGTATTTT. This sequence joins TRBV2 and TRBJ2-3, with D perhaps matching TRBD2 (5 bases). In germline, CDR1 is SNHLY, CDR2 FYNNEI. V shed 7 bases and J shed 10 bases, with 24 bases lying between them. The CDR3 is made up of 15 amino acids. Full variable domain (missing parts from reference TRBV2 and TRBJ2-3): EPEVTQTPSHQVTQMGQEVILRCVPISNHLYFYWYRQILGQKVEFLVSFYNNEISEKSEIFDDQFSVERPDGSNFTLKIRSTKLEDSAMYFCASKKDSVTTSAQYFGPGTRLTVL.

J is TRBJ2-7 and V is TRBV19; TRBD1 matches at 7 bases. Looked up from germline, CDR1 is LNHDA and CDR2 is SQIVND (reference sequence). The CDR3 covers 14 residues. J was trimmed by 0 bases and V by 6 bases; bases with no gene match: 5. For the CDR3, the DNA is TGTGCCAGTAGCTCGACAGGGAGCTCCTACGAGCAGTACTTC. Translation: CASSSTGSSYEQYF.

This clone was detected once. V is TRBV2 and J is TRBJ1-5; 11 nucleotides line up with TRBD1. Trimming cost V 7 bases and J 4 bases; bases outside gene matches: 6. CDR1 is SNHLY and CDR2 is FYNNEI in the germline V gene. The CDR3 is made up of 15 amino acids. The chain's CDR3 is CASKGQGVDNQPQHF. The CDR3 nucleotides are TGTGCCAGCAAGGGACAGGGGGTTGATAATCAGCCCCAGCATTTT.

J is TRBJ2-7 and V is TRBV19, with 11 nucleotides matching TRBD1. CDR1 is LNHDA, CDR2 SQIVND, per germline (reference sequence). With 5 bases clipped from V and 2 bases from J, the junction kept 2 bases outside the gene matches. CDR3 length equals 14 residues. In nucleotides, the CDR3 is TGTGCCAGTAGTCGGACAGGGGGCCCCTACGAGCAGTACTTC. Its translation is CASSRTGGPYEQYF.

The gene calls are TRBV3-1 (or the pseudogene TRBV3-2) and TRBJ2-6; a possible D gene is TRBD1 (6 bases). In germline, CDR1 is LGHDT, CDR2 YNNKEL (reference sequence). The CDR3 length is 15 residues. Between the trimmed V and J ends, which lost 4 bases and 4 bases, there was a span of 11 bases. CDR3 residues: CASSPRQEGANVLTF. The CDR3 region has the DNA TGTGCCAGCAGCCCCCGACAGGAAGGGGCCAACGTCCTGACTTTC.

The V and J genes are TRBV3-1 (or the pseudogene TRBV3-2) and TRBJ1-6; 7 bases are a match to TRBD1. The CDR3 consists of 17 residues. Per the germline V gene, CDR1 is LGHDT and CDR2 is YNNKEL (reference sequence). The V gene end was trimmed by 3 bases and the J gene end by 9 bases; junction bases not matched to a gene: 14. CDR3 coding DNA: TGTGCCAGCAGCCATAAAATGGGACAGTTAGGGAGTTCACCCCTCCACTTT. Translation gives CASSHKMGQLGSSPLHF.

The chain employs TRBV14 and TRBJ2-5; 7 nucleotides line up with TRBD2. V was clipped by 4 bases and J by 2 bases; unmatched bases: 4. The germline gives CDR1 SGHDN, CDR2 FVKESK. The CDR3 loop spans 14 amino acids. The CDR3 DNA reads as TGTGCCAGCAGCCGAAGCGGGGCGCAAGAGACCCAGTACTTC. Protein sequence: CASSRSGAQETQYF.

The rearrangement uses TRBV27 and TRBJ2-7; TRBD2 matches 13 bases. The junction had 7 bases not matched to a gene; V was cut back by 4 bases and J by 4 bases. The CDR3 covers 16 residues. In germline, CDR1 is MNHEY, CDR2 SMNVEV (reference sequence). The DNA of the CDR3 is TGTGCCAGCAGTTCGGGACTAGCGGGGAAGTCGTACGAGCAGTACTTC. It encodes CASSSGLAGKSYEQYF.